This TCR beta chain comes out of a study of Graves' ophthalmopathy and Graves' hyperthyroidism. Overall study results and limits: Blood also carried most expanded thyroid clonotypes exceeding 0.001 frequency.

Turning to this clonotype: Its antigen is as yet unknown.

This CDR3 is 15 amino acids long. Trimming removed 5 bases at V and 5 bases at J, with 18 bases between. CDR1 is SGHTA and CDR2 is FQGNSA in the germline V gene. The authors amplified TCR beta CDR3 regions from RNA transcripts. After a first-round RT-PCR with HTBI primers, a second-round multiplex PCR was run. TCRdb re-analysed the multiplex PCR reads in MiXCR, keeping a single row per CDR3 protein. In the table there are hundreds of thousands of distinct CDR3 sequences, 40% of which are singletons. Ophthalmopathy cases showed moderate-to-severe activity, scoring CAS ≥3 and NOSPECS ≥4, with duration under 3 months. In this cohort, patients with other autoimmune diseases, uncontrolled infections, pregnancy or lactation were excluded.

The sequence was obtained from an adult man with Graves' ophthalmopathy. Sequencing was performed on peripheral blood. This rearrangement joins TRBV7-2 to TRBJ2-5; D tentatively reads TRBD1 or TRBD2 (5 bases each). The CDR3 sequence: CASSQMGRRMETQYF. DNA of the CDR3: TGTGCCAGCAGCCAAATGGGACGCCGAATGGAGACCCAGTACTTC.